This T cell receptor beta chain was profiled in a study of spatial heterogeneity in lung cancer. About the study: Raw reads showed each unique TCR and UMI combination turning up more than ten times on average. Study findings and constraints: It was found that expanded intratumoral alpha and beta TCR counts tracked tumor mutation counts.

The time point denotes: sample taken at primary tumor resection. The donors, about 74 patients with untreated early-stage non-small cell lung cancer, provided the samples. Whole RNA, isolated from tumor, nontumor lung or frozen PBMC, was sequenced without prior sorting. Between the trimmed V and J ends, which lost 1 base and 4 bases, there was a span of 13 bases. This CDR3 has 16 residues. Germline CDR1 is SEHNR and CDR2 is FQNEAQ (reference sequence). Unique molecular identifiers, one per molecule, were present on every TCR cDNA molecule. TCRdb re-analysed the 5' RACE reads in MiXCR, keeping a single row per CDR3 protein. The sample holds about 100,000 distinct CDR3 sequences; about 4.4% are singletons and the top ten take 21%. There are many counts of this clonotype. What it recognizes is unknown.

The chain joins TRBV7-9 to TRBJ1-4; a weak D match, TRBD1 (5 bases). This TCR derives from a male donor with early-stage non-small cell lung cancer. Sample: lung tumor tissue, taken at surgery. Here the CDR3 reads CASSLGGASFNEKLFF. In DNA form, the CDR3 reads TGTGCCAGCAGCTTAGGAGGGGCAAGTTTTAATGAAAAACTGTTTTTT.